This T cell receptor (beta chain) was identified during a study of post-analysis software for immune sequencing data. Turning to the study itself: The cohort encompassed relapsing-remitting, secondary progressive and progressive-relapsing multiple sclerosis disease courses. Study outcomes and limitations: TRBV5-6, TRBV5-1 and TRBV20-1 were among a handful of TRBV segments more frequent in patients than controls.

Incorporated into the TCR beta cDNA libraries were unique molecular identifiers, which served to reduce PCR and sequencing biases. Out of about 1 to 11 million T cells, a few hundred thousand cDNA molecules were generated. TCRdb fed the PCR reads into MiXCR, producing one record per CDR3 protein. There are more than 500,000 distinct CDR3 sequences in the sample; around a third occur only once, and 5% to 6% lies in the top ten. This clonotype was seen a handful of times. What it binds is not known. The CDR3 is made up of 15 amino acids. Germline V gives CDR1 SGHAT, CDR2 FQNNGV. V lost 5 bases to trimming and J lost 5 bases; unmatched junction nucleotides: 8.

The chain is built from TRBV11-2 and TRBJ2-1, with 8 bases lining up with TRBD2. The TCR was taken from a girl aged 2-17 years with multiple sclerosis. Specimen: blood. CDR3 nucleotides: TGTGCCAGCAGCCACACGGGGCGGGGGGACAATGAGCAGTTCTTC. It is translated as CASSHTGRGDNEQFF.